This T cell receptor (beta chain) was captured in a study of regulatory T cells in long-lasting Graves disease. Regarding the study as a whole: It was in persistent disease that TRBV28, TRBJ1-2 and TRBJ2-5 were favored.

Assembly of TCR beta libraries relied on iRepertoire HTBI primers together with Arm-PCR of CDR3 regions. TCRdb recomputed calls from the multiplex PCR reads with MiXCR, one row per CDR3 protein. The sample yields a few hundred thousand distinct CDR3 sequences, approximately 12% seen once. The CDR3 has 14 amino acids. Germline CDR1 and CDR2: SQVTM and ANQGSEA. J was trimmed by 2 bases and V by 3 bases; bases with no gene match: 5. This clonotype was observed at least ten times. Its antigen remains unknown. The sample's time point: newly diagnosed GD, antithyroid drugs for less than 3 months. Following extraction of RNA from PBMCs, that RNA was used to make the TCR library. The same sample was also used in a study of T cells in Graves' hyperthyroidism and ophthalmopathy. That work contributes: During a first-round RT-PCR of the TCR CDR3, the HTBI primer set was used.

V gene TRBV29-1 combines with J gene TRBJ2-5, with 8 bases identical to TRBD2. This sequence originates from a young woman with Graves disease. The sequences come from peripheral blood mononuclear cells (PBMCs), collected at new diagnosis, from a patient treated with antithyroid drugs. The CDR3 is CSVDQRGTQETQYF. CDR3 coding DNA: TGCAGCGTTGACCAGCGGGGGACTCAAGAGACCCAGTACTTC.